This T cell receptor (beta chain) was observed in a study of OX40 agonist ivuxolimab in advanced cancers. As for the study in general: Age averaged around 54 years (range roughly 23 to 80), and roughly 80% were male.

This clone was observed a few times. V lost 4 bases and J 7 bases, leaving 14 bases between the germline ends. This CDR3 is 13 amino acids long. Germline V gene sequence: CDR1 SGHRS, CDR2 YFSETQ. Sequencing used immunoSEQ multiplex PCR; TCRdb keeps in-frame clones, though not all of them. The table lists 65,000 to 90,000 clones, approximately 85% of them singletons. This sample comprised CD4+ or CD8+ T cells sorted from blood, obtained in a trial of the OX40 agonist ivuxolimab. The receptor comes from an adult with an advanced solid tumor such as melanoma, head and neck, liver or kidney cancer. The genes are TRBV5-1 and TRBJ1-2; D possibly corresponds to TRBD1 (6 bases). CDR3 loop: CASSEDSQGGYTF. Here the CDR3 DNA reads TGCGCCAGCAGCGAGGACAGTCAAGGTGGCTACACCTTC. The entire variable domain, with the rest obtained from reference TRBV5-1 and TRBJ1-2, is as follows: KAGVTQTPRYLIKTRGQQVTLSCSPISGHRSVSWYQQTPGQGLQFLFEYFSETQRNKGNFPGRFSGRQFSNSRSEMNVSTLELGDSALYLCASSEDSQGGYTFGSGTRLTVV.